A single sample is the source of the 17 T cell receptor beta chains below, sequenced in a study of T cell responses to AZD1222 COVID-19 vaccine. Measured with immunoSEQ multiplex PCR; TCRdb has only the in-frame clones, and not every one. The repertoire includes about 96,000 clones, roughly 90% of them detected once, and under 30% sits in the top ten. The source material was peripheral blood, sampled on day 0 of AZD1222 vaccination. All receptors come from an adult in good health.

CDR3 loop: CASSPPRTLYNEQFF. The DNA for the CDR3 is TGTGCCAGCTCACCACCCCGGACACTCTACAATGAGCAGTTCTTC. This chain uses TRBV18 with TRBJ2-1; possible D gene TRBD1, 5 bases. Trimming cost V 0 bases and J 3 bases, with 9 bases left between them. The CDR3 is made up of 15 amino acids. CDR1 is KGHSH, CDR2 LQKENI, per germline.

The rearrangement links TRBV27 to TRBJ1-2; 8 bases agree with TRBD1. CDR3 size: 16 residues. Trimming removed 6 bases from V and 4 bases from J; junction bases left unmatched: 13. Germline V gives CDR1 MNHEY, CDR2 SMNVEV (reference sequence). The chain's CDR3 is CASSVRDRPTLYGYTF. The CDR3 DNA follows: TGTGCCAGCAGCGTCAGGGACAGGCCGACTCTCTATGGCTACACCTTC.

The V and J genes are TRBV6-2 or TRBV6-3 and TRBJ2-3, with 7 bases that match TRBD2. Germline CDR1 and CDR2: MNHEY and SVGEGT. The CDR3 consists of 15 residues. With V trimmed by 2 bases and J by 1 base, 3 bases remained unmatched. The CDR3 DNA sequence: TGTGCCAGCAGTTACGACGCGGGGGGCACAGATACGCAGTATTTT. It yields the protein CASSYDAGGTDTQYF.

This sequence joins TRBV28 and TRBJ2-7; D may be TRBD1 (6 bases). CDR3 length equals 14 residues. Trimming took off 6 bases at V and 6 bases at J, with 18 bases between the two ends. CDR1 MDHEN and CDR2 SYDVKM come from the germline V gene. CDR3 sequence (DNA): TGTGCCAGCAGCTCAGGACAGATTTTCGGCGAGCAGTACTTC. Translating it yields CASSSGQIFGEQYF.

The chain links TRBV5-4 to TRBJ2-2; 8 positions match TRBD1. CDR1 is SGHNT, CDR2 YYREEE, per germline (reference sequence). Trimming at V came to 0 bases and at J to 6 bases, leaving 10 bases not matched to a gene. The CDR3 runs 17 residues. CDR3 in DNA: TGTGCCAGCAGCTTGGCCTATCGACAGGGGAATTCCGGGGAGCTGTTTTTT. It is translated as CASSLAYRQGNSGELFF.

CDR3 sequence (DNA): TGTGCCAGCAGTTTTGGGGGTTTCGACCAAGAGACCCAGTACTTC. Translated, it gives CASSFGGFDQETQYF. The genes are TRBV28 and TRBJ2-5; TRBD1 or TRBD2 may be the D gene (5 bases each). Germline CDR1 and CDR2: MDHEN and SYDVKM. CDR3 size: 15 residues. With 3 bases removed from V and 0 bases from J, the gap between germline ends came to 11 bases.

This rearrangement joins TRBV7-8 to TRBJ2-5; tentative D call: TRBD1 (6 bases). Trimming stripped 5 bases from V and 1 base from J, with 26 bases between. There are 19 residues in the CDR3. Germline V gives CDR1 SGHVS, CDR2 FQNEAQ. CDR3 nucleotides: TGTGCCAGCAGCAAAAAATTAGGAGACAGGCCGGTTACCCAAGAGACCCAGTACTTC. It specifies CASSKKLGDRPVTQETQYF.

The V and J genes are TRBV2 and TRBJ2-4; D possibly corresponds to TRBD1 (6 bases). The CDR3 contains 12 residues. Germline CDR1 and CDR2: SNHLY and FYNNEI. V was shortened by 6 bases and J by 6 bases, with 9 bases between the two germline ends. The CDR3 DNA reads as TGTGCCAGCAGGGACAGTCTAAACATTCAGTACTTC. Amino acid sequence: CASRDSLNIQYF.

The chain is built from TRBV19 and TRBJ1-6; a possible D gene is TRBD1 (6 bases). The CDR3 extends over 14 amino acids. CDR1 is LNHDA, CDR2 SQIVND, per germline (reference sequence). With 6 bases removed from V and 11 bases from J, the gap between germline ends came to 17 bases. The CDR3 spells CASSQQGRKAPLHF. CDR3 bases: TGTGCCAGTAGCCAACAGGGAAGGAAGGCACCCCTCCACTTT.

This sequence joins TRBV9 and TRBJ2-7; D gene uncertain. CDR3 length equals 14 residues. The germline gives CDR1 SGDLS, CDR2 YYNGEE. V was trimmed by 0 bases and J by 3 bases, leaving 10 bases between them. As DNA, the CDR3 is TGTGCCAGCAGCGTAGGTGACAACAACTACGAGCAGTACTTC. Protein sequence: CASSVGDNNYEQYF. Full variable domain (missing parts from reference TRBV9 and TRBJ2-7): DSGVTQTPKHLITATGQRVTLRCSPRSGDLSVYWYQQSLDQGLQFLIQYYNGEERAKGNILERFSAQQFPDLHSELNLSSLELGDSALYFCASSVGDNNYEQYFGPGTRLTVT.

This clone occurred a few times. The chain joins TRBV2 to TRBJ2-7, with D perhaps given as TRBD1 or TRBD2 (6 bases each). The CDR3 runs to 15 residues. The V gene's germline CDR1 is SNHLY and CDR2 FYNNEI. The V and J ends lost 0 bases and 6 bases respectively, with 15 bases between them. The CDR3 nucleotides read TGTGCCAGCAGTGAAGCCCGGGGGCAGGGTGTCGAGCAGTACTTC. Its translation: CASSEARGQGVEQYF.

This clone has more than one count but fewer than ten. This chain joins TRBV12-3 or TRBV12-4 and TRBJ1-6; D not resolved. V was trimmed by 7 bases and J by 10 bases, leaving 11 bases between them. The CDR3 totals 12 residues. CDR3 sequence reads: CASTGVRSPLHF. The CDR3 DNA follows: TGTGCCAGCACCGGGGTACGGTCACCCCTCCACTTT.

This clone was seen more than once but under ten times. CDR3 sequence (DNA): TGTGCCAGCAGCTTAGCGCAGGGAGGGAGGGACACCATATATTTT. Residues: CASSLAQGGRDTIYF. This chain links TRBV7-2 with TRBJ1-3; the D gene is possibly TRBD1 (5 bases). Trimming left V 0 bases short and J 8 bases short, with 14 bases between. Germline CDR1 and CDR2: SGHTA and FQGNSA. The CDR3 length is 15 residues.

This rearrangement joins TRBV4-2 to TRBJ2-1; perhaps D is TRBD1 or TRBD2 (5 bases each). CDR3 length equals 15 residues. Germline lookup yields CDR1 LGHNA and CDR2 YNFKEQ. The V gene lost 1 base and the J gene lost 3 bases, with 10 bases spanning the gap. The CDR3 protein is CASSQAEGFYNEQFF. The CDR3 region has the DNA TGTGCCAGCAGCCAAGCTGAGGGGTTCTACAATGAGCAGTTCTTC.

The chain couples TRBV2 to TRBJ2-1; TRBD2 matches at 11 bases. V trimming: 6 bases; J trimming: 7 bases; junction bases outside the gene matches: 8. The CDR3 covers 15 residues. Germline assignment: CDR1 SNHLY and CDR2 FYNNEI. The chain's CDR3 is CASSSTRTSGNEQFF. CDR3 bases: TGTGCCAGCAGCTCTACTCGGACTAGCGGGAATGAGCAGTTCTTC.

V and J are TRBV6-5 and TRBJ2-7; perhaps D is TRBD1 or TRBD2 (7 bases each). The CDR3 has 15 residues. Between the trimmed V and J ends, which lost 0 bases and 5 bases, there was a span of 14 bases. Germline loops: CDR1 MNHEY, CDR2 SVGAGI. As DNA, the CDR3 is TGTGCCAGCAGTTACTCTACAGGGGAGGGCCACGAGCAGTACTTC. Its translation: CASSYSTGEGHEQYF.

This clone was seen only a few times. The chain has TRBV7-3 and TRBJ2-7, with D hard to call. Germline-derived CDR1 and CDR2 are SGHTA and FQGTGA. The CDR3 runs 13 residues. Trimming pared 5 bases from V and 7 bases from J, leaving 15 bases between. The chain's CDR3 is CASSLNSLKEQYF. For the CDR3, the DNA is TGTGCCAGCAGCCTAAATTCGTTAAAAGAGCAGTACTTC. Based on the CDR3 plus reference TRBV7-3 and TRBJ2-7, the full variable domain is GAGVSQTPSNKVTEKGKYVELRCDPISGHTALYWYRQSLGQGPEFLIYFQGTGAADDSGLPNDRFFAVRPEGSVSTLKIQRTERGDSAVYLCASSLNSLKEQYFGPGTRLTVT.